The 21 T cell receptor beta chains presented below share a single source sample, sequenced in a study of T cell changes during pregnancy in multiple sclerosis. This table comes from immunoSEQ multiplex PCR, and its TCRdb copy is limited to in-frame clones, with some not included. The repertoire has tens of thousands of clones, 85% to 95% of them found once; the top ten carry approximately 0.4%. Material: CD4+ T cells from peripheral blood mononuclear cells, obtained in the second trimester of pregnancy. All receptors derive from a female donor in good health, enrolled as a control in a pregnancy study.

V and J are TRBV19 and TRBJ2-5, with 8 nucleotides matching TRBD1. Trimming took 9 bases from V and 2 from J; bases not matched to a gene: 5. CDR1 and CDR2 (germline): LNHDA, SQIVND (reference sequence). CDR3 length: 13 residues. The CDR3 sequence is CASGQGQQETQYF. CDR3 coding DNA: TGTGCCAGCGGACAGGGACAACAAGAGACCCAGTACTTC.

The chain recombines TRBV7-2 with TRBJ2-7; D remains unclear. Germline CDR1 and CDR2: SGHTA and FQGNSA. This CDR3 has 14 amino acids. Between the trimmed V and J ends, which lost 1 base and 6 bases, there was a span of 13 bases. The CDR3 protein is CASSLESHSSEQYF. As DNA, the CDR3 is TGTGCCAGCAGCTTAGAATCCCACTCAAGCGAGCAGTACTTC.

DNA of the CDR3: TGCAGCGTGGAATTGGACAGGGGTTGGAACACCGGGGAGCTGTTTTTT. Its translation: CSVELDRGWNTGELFF. The rearrangement joins TRBV29-1 to TRBJ2-2, with 9 positions matching TRBD1. This CDR3 is 16 amino acids long. The V gene end was trimmed by 6 bases and the J gene end by 1 base; junction bases not matched to a gene: 9. Germline V lookup: CDR1 SQVTM, CDR2 ANQGSEA.

Here the CDR3 reads CASSQTPKGAGNTIYF. CDR3 DNA: TGTGCCAGCAGCCAAACGCCTAAGGGGGCTGGAAACACCATATATTTT. The rearrangement links TRBV9 to TRBJ1-3, with D perhaps TRBD1 (6 bases). Trimming left V 4 bases short and J 2 bases short, with 16 bases between. The CDR3 totals 16 residues. Germline-derived CDR1 and CDR2 are SGDLS and YYNGEE. Full variable domain (outside the CDR3, taken from reference TRBV9 and TRBJ1-3): DSGVTQTPKHLITATGQRVTLRCSPRSGDLSVYWYQQSLDQGLQFLIQYYNGEERAKGNILERFSAQQFPDLHSELNLSSLELGDSALYFCASSQTPKGAGNTIYFGEGSWLTVV.

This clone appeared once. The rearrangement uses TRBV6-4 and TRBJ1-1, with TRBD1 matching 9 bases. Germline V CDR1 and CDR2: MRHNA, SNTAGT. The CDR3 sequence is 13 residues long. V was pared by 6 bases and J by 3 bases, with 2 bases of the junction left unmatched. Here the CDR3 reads CASRGQGHTEAFF. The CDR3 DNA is TGTGCCAGCAGGGGACAGGGCCACACTGAAGCTTTCTTT.

The CDR3 nucleotides read TGTGCCAGCAGCGTAGAAGGAGGTTTGGACAGGGGGTTTGGAAACACCATATATTTT. This encodes CASSVEGGLDRGFGNTIYF. The rearrangement links TRBV9 to TRBJ1-3; 10 bases are shared with TRBD1. Germline-derived CDR1 and CDR2 are SGDLS and YYNGEE. V gave up 0 bases and J gave up 3 bases; unmatched junction bases: 12. The CDR3 spans 19 residues.

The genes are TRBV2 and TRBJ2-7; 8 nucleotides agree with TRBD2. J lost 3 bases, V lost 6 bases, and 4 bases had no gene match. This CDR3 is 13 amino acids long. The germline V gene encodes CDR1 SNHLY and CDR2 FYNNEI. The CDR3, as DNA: TGTGCCAGCAGGGCGGGGGGAAACTACGAGCAGTACTTC. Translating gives CASRAGGNYEQYF.

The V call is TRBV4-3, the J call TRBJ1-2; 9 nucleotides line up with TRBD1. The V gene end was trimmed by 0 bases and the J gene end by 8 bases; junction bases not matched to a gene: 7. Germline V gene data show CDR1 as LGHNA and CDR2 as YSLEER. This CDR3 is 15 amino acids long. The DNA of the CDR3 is TGCGCCAGCAGCCAAGAGGGACAGGGTTCAGCGGGCTACACCTTC. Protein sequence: CASSQEGQGSAGYTF.

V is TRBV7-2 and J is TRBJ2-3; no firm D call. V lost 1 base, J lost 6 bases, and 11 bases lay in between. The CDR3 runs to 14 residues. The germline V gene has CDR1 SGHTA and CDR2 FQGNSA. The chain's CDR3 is CASSLVLTTDTQYF. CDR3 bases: TGTGCCAGCAGCTTAGTTCTGACAACCGATACGCAGTATTTT.

The CDR3 coding sequence is TGTGCCAGCAGCCCATCGGTTGACAATGAGCAGTTCTTC. It encodes CASSPSVDNEQFF. The V call is TRBV7-3, the J call TRBJ2-1, with D uncertain. This CDR3 contains 13 residues. The V gene's germline CDR1 is SGHTA and CDR2 FQGTGA. Trimming took 5 bases from V and 5 from J, leaving 10 bases between them. The variable domain in full, completed from reference TRBV7-3 and TRBJ2-1, reads GAGVSQTPSNKVTEKGKYVELRCDPISGHTALYWYRQSLGQGPEFLIYFQGTGAADDSGLPNDRFFAVRPEGSVSTLKIQRTERGDSAVYLCASSPSVDNEQFFGPGTRLTVL.

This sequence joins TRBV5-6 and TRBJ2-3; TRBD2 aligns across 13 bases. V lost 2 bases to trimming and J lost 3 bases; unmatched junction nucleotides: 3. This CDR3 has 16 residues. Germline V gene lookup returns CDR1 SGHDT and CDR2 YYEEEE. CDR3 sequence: CASSFGLAGATDTQYF. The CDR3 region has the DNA TGTGCCAGCAGCTTCGGACTAGCGGGGGCGACAGATACGCAGTATTTT.

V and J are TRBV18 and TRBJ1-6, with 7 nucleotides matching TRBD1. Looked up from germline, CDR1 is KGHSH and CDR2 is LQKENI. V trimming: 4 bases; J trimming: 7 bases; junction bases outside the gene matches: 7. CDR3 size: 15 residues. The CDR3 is CASSQGASPNSPLHF. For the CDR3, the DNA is TGTGCCAGCTCACAGGGGGCTTCTCCCAATTCACCCCTCCACTTT. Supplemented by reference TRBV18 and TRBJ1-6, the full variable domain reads NAGVMQNPRHLVRRRGQEARLRCSPMKGHSHVYWYRQLPEEGLKFMVYLQKENIIDESGMPKERFSAEFPKEGPSILRIQQVVRGDSAAYFCASSQGASPNSPLHFGNGTRLTVT.

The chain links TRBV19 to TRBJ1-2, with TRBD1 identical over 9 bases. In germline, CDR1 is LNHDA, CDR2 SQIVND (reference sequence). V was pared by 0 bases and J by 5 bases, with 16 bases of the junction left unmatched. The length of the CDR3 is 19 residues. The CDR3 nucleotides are TGTGCCAGTAGTATAGATCCGGGACAGGGCCTTAGTACCAATTATGGCTACACCTTC. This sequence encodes CASSIDPGQGLSTNYGYTF.

The CDR3 here is CASSLLTGGETQYF. The CDR3 DNA reads TGCGCCAGCAGCTTGCTGACAGGGGGAGAGACCCAGTACTTC. The V call is TRBV5-1, the J call TRBJ2-5, with TRBD1 matching over 9 bases. The germline V gene has CDR1 SGHRS and CDR2 YFSETQ. With V trimmed by 1 base and J by 4 bases, 2 bases remained unmatched. The CDR3 runs 14 residues.

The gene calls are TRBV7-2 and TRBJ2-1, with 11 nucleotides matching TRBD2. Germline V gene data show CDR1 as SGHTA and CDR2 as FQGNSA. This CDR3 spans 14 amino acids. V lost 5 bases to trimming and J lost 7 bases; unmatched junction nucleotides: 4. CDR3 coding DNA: TGTGCCAGCAGCCCTAGCGGGGGGCGGAATGAGCAGTTCTTC. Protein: CASSPSGGRNEQFF. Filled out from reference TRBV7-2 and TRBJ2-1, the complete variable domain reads GAGVSQSPSNKVTEKGKDVELRCDPISGHTALYWYRQSLGQGLEFLIYFQGNSAPDKSGLPSDRFSAERTGGSVSTLTIQRTQQEDSAVYLCASSPSGGRNEQFFGPGTRLTVL.

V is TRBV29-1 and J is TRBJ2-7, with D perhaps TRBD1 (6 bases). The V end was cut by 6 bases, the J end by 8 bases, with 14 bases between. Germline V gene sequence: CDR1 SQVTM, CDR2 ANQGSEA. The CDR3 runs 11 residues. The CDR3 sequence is CSVGDRDKQYF. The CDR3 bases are TGCAGCGTCGGAGACCGGGACAAGCAGTACTTC.

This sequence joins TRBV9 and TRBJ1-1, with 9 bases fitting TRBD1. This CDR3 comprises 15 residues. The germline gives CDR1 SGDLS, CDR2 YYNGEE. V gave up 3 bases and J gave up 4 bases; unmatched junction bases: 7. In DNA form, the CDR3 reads TGTGCCAGCAGCGCGCTACAGGGGGCAATCACTGAAGCTTTCTTT. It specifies CASSALQGAITEAFF.

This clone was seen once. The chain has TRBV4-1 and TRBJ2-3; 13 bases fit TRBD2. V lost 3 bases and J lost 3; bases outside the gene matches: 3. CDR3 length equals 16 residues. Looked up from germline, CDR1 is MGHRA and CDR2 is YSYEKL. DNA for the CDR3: TGCGCCAGCAGCCAGCCGGGACTAGCGGGAACAGATACGCAGTATTTT. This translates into CASSQPGLAGTDTQYF.

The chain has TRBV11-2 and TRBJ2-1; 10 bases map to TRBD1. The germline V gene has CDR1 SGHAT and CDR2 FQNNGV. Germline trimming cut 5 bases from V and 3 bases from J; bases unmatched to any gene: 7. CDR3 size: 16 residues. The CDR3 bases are TGTGCCAGCAGCCTAACGACAGGGGGCTTCTACAATGAGCAGTTCTTC. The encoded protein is CASSLTTGGFYNEQFF.

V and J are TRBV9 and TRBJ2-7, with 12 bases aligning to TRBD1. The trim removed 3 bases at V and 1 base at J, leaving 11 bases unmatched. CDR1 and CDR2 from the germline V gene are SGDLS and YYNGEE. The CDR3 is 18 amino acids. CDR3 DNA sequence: TGTGCCAGCAGCGACAACCGGGACAGGGGGCGTGGGTCCTACGAGCAGTACTTC. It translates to CASSDNRDRGRGSYEQYF.

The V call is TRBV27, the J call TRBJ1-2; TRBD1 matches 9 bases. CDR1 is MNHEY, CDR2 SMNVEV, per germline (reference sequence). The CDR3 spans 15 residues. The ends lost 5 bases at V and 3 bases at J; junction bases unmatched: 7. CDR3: CASSHSRTGDYGYTF. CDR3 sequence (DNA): TGTGCCAGCAGTCACTCCCGGACAGGGGACTATGGCTACACCTTC.